A selection of T cell receptor beta chains follows, all from one sample in a study of blood T cells in healthy people across ages. MiXCR, run by TCRdb on the 5' RACE reads, gives a single entry per CDR3 protein. Of around 1,500,000 distinct CDR3 sequences in the sample, roughly 27% were seen once. Input material: blood. These receptors were taken from a woman in her twenties or thirties in good health. CDR3s include the opening cysteine and the closing phenylalanine or tryptophan.

CDR3 protein: CSVEGPEGDDYGYTF; J gene: TRBJ1-2; V gene: TRBV29-1
CDR3 protein: CASSSPQRYYEQYF; J gene: TRBJ2-7; V gene: TRBV7-2
CDR3 protein: CASIDRTGIWGTQYF; J gene: .; V gene: TRBV6-5
CDR3 protein: CASSSAFEQFF; J gene: TRBJ2-1; V gene: TRBV3-1
CDR3 protein: CASTPSTKGEKRFF; J gene: TRBJ1-4; V gene: TRBV12-3/TRBV12-4
CDR3 protein: CASSESRGVAKNIQYF; J gene: TRBJ2-4; V gene: TRBV2
CDR3 protein: CSARDSRGSDTQYF; J gene: TRBJ2-3; V gene: TRBV20-1
CDR3 protein: CASSRILGPAWYYEQYF; J gene: TRBJ2-7; V gene: TRBV5-1
CDR3 protein: CASSQGRGEAFF; J gene: TRBJ1-1; V gene: TRBV14
CDR3 protein: CASRETGAHETQYF; J gene: TRBJ2-5; V gene: TRBV7-2
CDR3 protein: CASALDRTSSYEQCF; J gene: TRBJ2-7; V gene: TRBV27
CDR3 protein: CATAGQGAETQYF; J gene: TRBJ2-5; V gene: TRBV19
CDR3 protein: CASGLQRGRHTEAFF; J gene: TRBJ1-1; V gene: TRBV12-5
CDR3 protein: CASSPRMGGSAFF; J gene: TRBJ1-1; V gene: TRBV9
CDR3 protein: CASTYDLDTEAFF; J gene: TRBJ1-1; V gene: TRBV7-9
CDR3 protein: CASSPPEGMNTEAFF; J gene: TRBJ1-1; V gene: TRBV5-1
CDR3 protein: CASSWGQGPLHF; J gene: TRBJ1-6; V gene: TRBV7-9
CDR3 protein: CATSRDASGSIIDEQYF; J gene: TRBJ2-7; V gene: TRBV15